This T cell receptor beta chain was identified in a study of Graves' ophthalmopathy and Graves' hyperthyroidism. CDR1 is SGHTA, CDR2 FQGNSA, per germline. The CDR3 is 17 amino acids. V shed 5 bases and J 5 bases; nucleotides not matched to a gene: 15. Amplification targeted the TCR beta CDR3 regions, with RNA transcripts as the source material. HTBI-primed RT-PCR formed the first round, and a multiplex PCR formed the second. TCRdb redid the calling of the multiplex PCR reads with MiXCR, one entry per CDR3 protein. The table records approximately 1.2 million distinct CDR3 sequences, 35% to 40% of them present only once.

The V gene is TRBV7-2, the J gene TRBJ1-2, with 9 bases aligning to TRBD1. Sequenced material: peripheral blood or thyroid tissue (not recorded which). This clonotype originated in an adult man with Graves' hyperthyroidism. In DNA form, the CDR3 reads TGTGCCAGCAGCATATCTAGCGGGACAGGGAGTAGTTATGGCTACACCTTC. This sequence encodes CASSISSGTGSSYGYTF.